The 10 T cell receptor beta chains listed next were all sequenced from one sample in a study of long-term antiretroviral therapy in people with HIV. The run of the v3.0 immunoSEQ assay was at survey level. Sequencing was performed with immunoSEQ multiplex PCR; in TCRdb, only in-frame clones are kept and a portion is missing. The sample has 15,000 to 20,000 clones; 70% to 90% are singletons. This specimen was unsorted PBMCs, taken more than 2.2 years before starting antiretroviral therapy. The receptors originated from a woman under 40 with HIV.

J is TRBJ2-4 and V is TRBV7-9, with D possibly matching TRBD2 (5 bases). CDR3 length: 14 amino acids. V lost 4 bases and J 5 bases, leaving 12 bases between the germline ends. From germline, CDR1 is SEHNR and CDR2 FQNEAQ (reference sequence). The CDR3, as DNA: TGTGCCAGCAGCTCCTGGACGGAGGAAAACATTCAGTACTTC. Encoded protein: CASSSWTEENIQYF.

The chain combines TRBV4-3 with TRBJ2-7; D is possibly TRBD1 (6 bases). Germline V gives CDR1 LGHNA, CDR2 YSLEER. Trimming took off 3 bases at V and 0 bases at J, with 21 bases between the two ends. This CDR3 comprises 18 residues. The CDR3 is CASSQDLPGQLLSYEQYF. The CDR3 bases are TGCGCCAGCAGCCAGGACTTACCAGGACAGCTCCTCTCCTACGAGCAGTACTTC.

This sequence joins TRBV2 and TRBJ1-6; no clear D gene. Germline-derived CDR1 and CDR2 are SNHLY and FYNNEI. This CDR3 has 13 amino acids. Trimming cost V 10 bases and J 8 bases, with 15 bases left between them. Written as DNA, the CDR3 is TGTGCCAACTCAATTTCCCATGATTCACCCCTCCACTTT. It specifies CANSISHDSPLHF.

This chain uses TRBV7-9 with TRBJ2-3; either TRBD1 or TRBD2 may supply D (5 bases each). In germline, CDR1 is SEHNR, CDR2 FQNEAQ (reference sequence). The ends were cut back, 3 bases at V and 6 bases at J, with 13 bases in the middle. This CDR3 has 14 amino acids. The CDR3 bases are TGTGCCAGCAGCTTTCGAGGGGTGGGGGATACGCAGTATTTT. Translated, it gives CASSFRGVGDTQYF.

The rearrangement uses TRBV6-4 and TRBJ2-2; TRBD1 agrees at 7 bases. The germline V gene encodes CDR1 MRHNA and CDR2 SNTAGT. The V and J ends lost 2 bases and 4 bases, in that order; junction bases with no gene match: 1. The length of the CDR3 is 14 residues. The CDR3 spells CASSDRGPTGELFF. CDR3 coding DNA: TGTGCCAGCAGTGACAGGGGGCCCACCGGGGAGCTGTTTTTT.

This clone was picked up a small number of times. J is TRBJ2-2 and V is TRBV27, with D perhaps matching TRBD2 (5 bases). This CDR3 is 16 amino acids long. The V end was cut by 5 bases, the J end by 0 bases, with 13 bases between. Germline-derived CDR1 and CDR2 are MNHEY and SMNVEV (reference sequence). Written as DNA, the CDR3 is TGTGCCAGCAGTCCACGGGGTCAGCCGAACACCGGGGAGCTGTTTTTT. Translated, it gives CASSPRGQPNTGELFF.

This chain connects TRBV5-1 to TRBJ1-2; D not resolved. CDR3 length: 14 residues. CDR1 SGHRS and CDR2 YFSETQ come from the germline V gene. Trimming shortened V by 3 bases and J by 5 bases, and 14 bases separated the two germline ends. CDR3 loop: CASSSEEEAYGYTF. The CDR3 DNA follows: TGCGCCAGCAGCTCCGAGGAGGAGGCTTATGGCTACACCTTC.

V and J are TRBV14 and TRBJ2-7; D not resolved. This CDR3 is built from 14 residues. Germline V gene lookup returns CDR1 SGHDN and CDR2 FVKESK. The V and J ends lost 1 base and 2 bases respectively, with 9 bases between them. As DNA, the CDR3 is TGTGCCAGCAGCCAAGTGGCAGGTCCCTACGAGCAGTACTTC. Protein sequence: CASSQVAGPYEQYF.

The chain recombines TRBV6-5 with TRBJ2-7; weak D call: TRBD1 (6 bases). Germline CDR1 MNHEY, CDR2 SVGAGI. The CDR3 covers 15 residues. V lost 0 bases to trimming and J lost 5 bases, with 14 bases between them. The DNA for the CDR3 is TGTGCCAGCAGTTACTCAGGACAGCTCCCGGACGAGCAGTACTTC. It codes for CASSYSGQLPDEQYF.

CDR3 coding DNA: TGTGCCAGTAGAAACGGACAGGGAATCGGCAATCAGCCCCAGCATTTT. It is translated as CASRNGQGIGNQPQHF. The J gene is TRBJ1-5, the V gene TRBV19; 8 bases are a match to TRBD1. CDR3 length equals 16 residues. The ends lost 6 bases at V and 2 bases at J; junction bases unmatched: 9. Germline V gene lookup returns CDR1 LNHDA and CDR2 SQIVND (reference sequence). Full variable domain (rest looked up from reference TRBV19 and TRBJ1-5): DGGITQSPKYLFRKEGQNVTLSCEQNLNHDAMYWYRQDPGQGLRLIYYSQIVNDFQKGDIAEGYSVSREKKESFPLTVTSAQKNPTAFYLCASRNGQGIGNQPQHFGDGTRLSIL.